What follows is one TCR beta chain and its context. The antigen remains undetermined. The entry originates in a study of shared clonotypes between healthy human individuals. Whole-study context: Participating donors consisted of two women and a few men aged 18 to 49. Overall study results and limits: In having few donors, the study represented limited genetic and exposure-history diversity.

This table comes from immunoSEQ multiplex PCR, and its TCRdb copy is limited to in-frame clones, with some not included. The sample has over 400,000 clones; 70% to 85% are singletons. Germline CDR1 SGHVS, CDR2 FQNEAQ. The CDR3 is 17 residues long. The junction had 15 bases not matched to a gene; V was cut back by 9 bases and J by 4 bases. Genomic DNA, for the unsorted samples, came from 80 million to 100 million PBMCs. The receptor was isolated from a woman aged 40 to 50 in good health. Some clones in this sample may be carry-over from other donors' samples. What was sequenced was PBMCs. V usage is TRBV7-8 and J usage is TRBJ2-1; the match to TRBD2 covers 10 bases. In DNA form, the CDR3 reads TGTGCCAGTAAAACTAGCGGGACCGGGGCCTATTACAATGAGCAGTTCTTC. This codes for CASKTSGTGAYYNEQFF. The full variable domain, its missing parts supplied by reference TRBV7-8 and TRBJ2-1, is GAGVSQSPRYKVAKRGQDVALRCDPISGHVSLFWYQQALGQGPEFLTYFQNEAQLDKSGLPSDRFFAERPEGSVSTLKIQRTQQEDSAVYLCASKTSGTGAYYNEQFFGPGTRLTVL.